One sample yielded the 21 T cell receptor beta chains listed below, sequenced in a study of beta chain features in type 1 diabetes. The authors reverse transcribed all of the isolated RNA, so sequencing captured expressed TCRB transcripts. TCRdb keeps only in-frame clones here, not all; method: immunoSEQ multiplex PCR. The sample includes 900,000 or so clones, 17% of them seen just once. Sequences were obtained from naive CD4+ T cells from blood. The source is a young woman in good health.

The rearrangement joins TRBV5-6 to TRBJ2-5; 7 positions match TRBD1. J was trimmed by 5 bases and V by 4 bases; bases with no gene match: 8. The CDR3 runs 14 residues. Per the germline V gene, CDR1 is SGHDT and CDR2 is YYEEEE. The CDR3 bases are TGTGCCAGCAGCGCAAGGGGGCCCGCGGAGACCCAGTACTTC. Its translation: CASSARGPAETQYF. The complete variable domain, with remaining parts taken from reference TRBV5-6 and TRBJ2-5, reads DAGVTQSPTHLIKTRGQQVTLRCSPKSGHDTVSWYQQALGQGPQFIFQYYEEEERQRGNFPDRFSGHQFPNYSSELNVNALLLGDSALYLCASSARGPAETQYFGPGTRLLVL.

The chain carries TRBV6-1 and TRBJ1-5, with D uncertain. Trimming took 5 bases from V and 9 from J, leaving 20 bases between them. Germline CDR1 reads MNHNS; CDR2 reads SASEGT. The CDR3 has 15 residues. The CDR3 DNA is TGTGCCAGCAGTTTGCCGGTTGCCCCCGGTGGGCCCCAGCATTTT. It translates to CASSLPVAPGGPQHF.

The V call is TRBV28, the J call TRBJ2-7; TRBD1 aligns across 7 bases. With 6 bases clipped from V and 7 bases from J, the junction kept 15 bases outside the gene matches. Germline CDR1 is MDHEN and CDR2 is SYDVKM. The CDR3 totals 15 residues. CDR3 nucleotide sequence: TGTGCCAGCAGGATAATAGGGGGCCGGCCAAGGGAGCAGTACTTC. Encoded protein: CASRIIGGRPREQYF.

The chain is built from TRBV7-2 and TRBJ1-3; TRBD1 might be the D (5 bases). V lost 6 bases and J lost 0, with 12 bases in between. The CDR3 is 15 residues long. The germline V gene encodes CDR1 SGHTA and CDR2 FQGNSA. CDR3 amino acids: CASRRPGDSGNTIYF. CDR3 DNA: TGTGCCAGCAGACGACCGGGGGACTCTGGAAACACCATATATTTT.

The chain uses TRBV4-3 and TRBJ2-5, with TRBD2 matching over 7 bases. Germline-derived CDR1 and CDR2 are LGHNA and YSLEER. The J segment lost 12 bases and the V segment lost 1 base, leaving 8 bases of the junction unmatched. CDR3 length equals 13 residues. The CDR3 coding sequence is TGCGCCAGCAGCCAAGTCCTCGAGGGGACTAAGTACTTC. This encodes CASSQVLEGTKYF.

V and J are TRBV4-1 and TRBJ1-4; D is ambiguous. The V end was cut by 1 base, the J end by 0 bases, with 12 bases between. CDR3 length: 17 amino acids. Germline assignment: CDR1 MGHRA and CDR2 YSYEKL. The CDR3 sequence: CASSQVTFVATNEKLFF. CDR3 bases: TGCGCCAGCAGCCAAGTTACCTTCGTGGCAACTAATGAAAAACTGTTTTTT.

This rearrangement joins TRBV20-1 to TRBJ1-2; D unclear. In germline, CDR1 is DFQATT, CDR2 SNEGSKA (reference sequence). The CDR3 spans 11 residues. The V end was cut by 7 bases, the J end by 5 bases, with 11 bases between. Here the CDR3 DNA reads TGCAGTGGAAGGAATGGTTATGGCTACACCTTC. Protein sequence: CSGRNGYGYTF.

V usage is TRBV6-5 and J usage is TRBJ2-7; 8 bases fit TRBD1. Unmatched junction bases numbered 8, after V lost 4 bases and J lost 6 bases. The CDR3 extends over 14 amino acids. The V gene's germline CDR1 is MNHEY and CDR2 SVGAGI. The CDR3 loop reads CASSSGGGKGEQYF. The CDR3 nucleotides read TGTGCCAGCAGTTCAGGGGGCGGGAAGGGCGAGCAGTACTTC.

The chain couples TRBV2 to TRBJ2-5, with D tentatively TRBD2 (6 bases). The V and J ends lost 2 bases and 2 bases respectively, with 21 bases between them. This CDR3 spans 18 amino acids. The germline V gene encodes CDR1 SNHLY and CDR2 FYNNEI. CDR3 nucleotides: TGTGCCAGCAGTGAATTGTCATACGCAGCCGGGACTCAAGAGACCCAGTACTTC. This sequence encodes CASSELSYAAGTQETQYF.

The chain recombines TRBV7-8 with TRBJ2-1; a weak D match, TRBD2 (6 bases). The CDR3 is 16 amino acids. The germline CDR1 and CDR2 sequences are SGHVS and FQNEAQ. V was clipped by 1 base and J by 3 bases, with 13 bases between them. CDR3 DNA: TGTGCCAGCAGCTTAGGTGGGGCGGGAAACTACAATGAGCAGTTCTTC. It translates to CASSLGGAGNYNEQFF.

The genes are TRBV21-1 and TRBJ1-5; the table's D call TRBD1 went unverified against the DNA. TRBV21-1 is shown as a pseudogene. This CDR3 has 14 amino acids. The CDR3 coding sequence is TGTGCCAGCAGCAAAGGGACAGTTCATCAGCCCCAGCATTTT. Translating it yields CASSKGTVHQPQHF.

This clone came up a few times. The chain couples TRBV10-3 to TRBJ2-7, with unresolved D. Between the trimmed V and J ends, which lost 4 bases and 2 bases, there was a span of 15 bases. The germline gives CDR1 ENHRY, CDR2 SYGVKD. This CDR3 has 15 residues. CDR3 sequence (DNA): TGTGCCATCAGTGCCAGCCCAAGCGAAACCTACGAGCAGTACTTC. Translated, it gives CAISASPSETYEQYF.

This rearrangement joins TRBV5-4 to TRBJ2-5; 9 bases map to TRBD2. The end of the DNA aligns better with TRBJ2-7, so the J call may be wrong. The CDR3 contains 15 residues. Germline CDR1 SGHNT, CDR2 YYREEE (reference sequence). The CDR3 loop reads CASSLGAGGLYEQYF. CDR3 nucleotide sequence: TGTGCCAGCAGCTTGGGGGCGGGAGGGCTTTACGAGCAGTACTTC.

The V gene is TRBV28, the J gene TRBJ2-1; D tentatively reads TRBD1 or TRBD2 (5 bases each). This CDR3 has 15 residues. With 4 bases removed from V and 2 bases from J, the gap between germline ends came to 12 bases. Germline CDR1 reads MDHEN; CDR2 reads SYDVKM. For the CDR3, the DNA is TGTGCCAGCAGTTCCGCCGGGACGGCCTACAATGAGCAGTTCTTC. Translation gives CASSSAGTAYNEQFF.

A few counts support this clone. The V and J genes are TRBV10-3 and TRBJ2-7; a weak D match, TRBD2 (6 bases). With 6 bases removed from V and 5 bases from J, the gap between germline ends came to 14 bases. The CDR3 totals 13 residues. Germline V lookup: CDR1 ENHRY, CDR2 SYGVKD. CDR3 in DNA: TGTGCCATCAGCCGGGACTCAGCCCACGAGCAGTACTTC. Translation gives CAISRDSAHEQYF.

The chain has TRBV5-1 and TRBJ2-2; D is possibly TRBD1 or TRBD2 (5 bases each). Trimming pared 4 bases from V and 3 bases from J, leaving 13 bases between. Germline assignment: CDR1 SGHRS and CDR2 YFSETQ. The CDR3 spans 15 residues. CDR3: CASSPVGADTGELFF. The CDR3 DNA is TGCGCCAGCAGCCCGGTCGGGGCAGACACCGGGGAGCTGTTTTTT.

This clone was seen only a few times. The chain joins TRBV27 to TRBJ2-7; D gene unclear. V lost 6 bases and J 1 base, leaving 10 bases between the germline ends. Germline CDR1 is MNHEY and CDR2 is SMNVEV (reference sequence). The CDR3 totals 13 residues. The chain's CDR3 is CASSPFGSYEQYF. CDR3 DNA: TGTGCCAGCAGCCCGTTTGGATCCTACGAGCAGTACTTC.

This clone occurred a few times. V gene TRBV28 combines with J gene TRBJ2-5; 7 positions agree with TRBD2. Germline V gene lookup returns CDR1 MDHEN and CDR2 SYDVKM. V shed 6 bases, J shed 0 bases, and the junction held 10 bases outside the gene matches. The CDR3 spans 16 residues. CDR3 amino acids: CASSPSRGGNQETQYF. CDR3 bases: TGTGCCAGCAGCCCCTCCCGCGGGGGAAACCAAGAGACCCAGTACTTC.

This clone was seen a few times. The chain couples TRBV21-1 to TRBJ2-7; TRBD2 is the table's D call and was not checked against the DNA. TRBV21-1 is designated a pseudogene. The CDR3 is 13 amino acids. The CDR3, as DNA: TGTGCCAGCACCCCGGGGGGCCGGTACGAGCAGTACTTC. Translation gives CASTPGGRYEQYF.

This clone has only a few counts. Other DNA sequences of this sample code for an identical CDR3. This chain joins TRBV7-2 and TRBJ2-5; D gene ambiguous. Germline loops: CDR1 SGHTA, CDR2 FQGNSA. V dropped 3 bases and J dropped 2 bases, with 7 bases sitting between them. There are 13 residues in the CDR3. In DNA, the CDR3 is TGTGCCAGCAGCTTGGCGGTACAAGAGACCCAGTACTTC. Residues: CASSLAVQETQYF.

This clone was counted between two and nine times. The genes are TRBV9 and TRBJ2-3; perhaps TRBD1 as D (5 bases). Germline CDR1 reads SGDLS; CDR2 reads YYNGEE. Trimming removed 3 bases from V and 2 bases from J, with 10 bases in between. This CDR3 contains 14 residues. CDR3 nucleotides: TGTGCCAGCAGCGCCGACAGACACACAGATACGCAGTATTTT. As protein: CASSADRHTDTQYF.